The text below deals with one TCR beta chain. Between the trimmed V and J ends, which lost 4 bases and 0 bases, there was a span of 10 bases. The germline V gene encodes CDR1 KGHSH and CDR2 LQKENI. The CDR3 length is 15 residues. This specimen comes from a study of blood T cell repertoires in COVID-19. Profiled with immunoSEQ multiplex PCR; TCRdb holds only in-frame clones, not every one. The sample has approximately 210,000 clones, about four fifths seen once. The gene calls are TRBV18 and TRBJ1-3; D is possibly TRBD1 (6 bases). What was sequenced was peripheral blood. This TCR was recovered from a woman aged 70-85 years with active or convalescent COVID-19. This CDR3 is CASSQDSLSGNTIYF. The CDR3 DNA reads TGTGCCAGCTCACAGGACAGCCTCTCTGGAAACACCATATATTTT.